The 26 T cell receptor beta chains in this list originate from one sample, sequenced in a study of cytomegalovirus exposure and HLA in healthy donors. Method: immunoSEQ multiplex PCR; TCRdb's copy keeps in-frame clones and lacks some. The sample consists of about 63,000 clones, roughly nine tenths of them appearing once. Input material: PBMCs. These TCRs come from a woman between 18 and 29 years old in good health and CMV-seronegative.

J is TRBJ1-4 and V is TRBV11-2; D is undetermined. Looked up from germline, CDR1 is SGHAT and CDR2 is FQNNGV. The CDR3 is 11 amino acids. The V and J ends lost 6 bases and 8 bases respectively, with 7 bases between them. The CDR3 region has the DNA TGTGCCAGCAGGGCGGAGGAAAAACTGTTTTTT. Translation: CASRAEEKLFF.

The rearrangement links TRBV4-2 to TRBJ2-7; 14 bases agree with TRBD2. The CDR3 runs 16 residues. The V gene end was trimmed by 3 bases and the J gene end by 0 bases; junction bases not matched to a gene: 1. The germline V gene encodes CDR1 LGHNA and CDR2 YNFKEQ. The CDR3 sequence: CASSQGLAGDSYEQYF. The CDR3 bases are TGTGCCAGCAGCCAGGGACTAGCGGGGGACTCCTACGAGCAGTACTTC.

The chain is built from TRBV18 and TRBJ1-1; 8 bases are shared with TRBD1. V gave up 1 base and J gave up 1 base; unmatched junction bases: 14. The CDR3 runs 19 residues. CDR1 is KGHSH, CDR2 LQKENI, per germline. The CDR3 DNA is TGTGCCAGCTCACCACGGACAATTACAGGGGGTGGGGGGAACACTGAAGCTTTCTTT. It is translated as CASSPRTITGGGGNTEAFF.

This chain connects TRBV10-3 to TRBJ1-5; D unclear. V lost 3 bases and J 6 bases, leaving 9 bases between the germline ends. CDR3 length: 13 residues. Looked up from germline, CDR1 is ENHRY and CDR2 is SYGVKD. Here the CDR3 reads CAISDRVAQPQHF. CDR3 sequence (DNA): TGTGCCATCAGTGACAGAGTAGCTCAGCCCCAGCATTTT.

V is TRBV28 and J is TRBJ1-1; TRBD1 aligns across 11 bases. CDR3 length equals 16 residues. Germline CDR1 is MDHEN and CDR2 is SYDVKM. After removal of 3 bases from V and 6 bases from J, the junction contained 9 bases not matched to a gene. As DNA, the CDR3 is TGTGCCAGCAGTTTGACCTACGGGACAGGGGGGCCTGAAGCTTTCTTT. It specifies CASSLTYGTGGPEAFF.

The V gene is TRBV18, the J gene TRBJ2-2; tentatively, D is TRBD2 (5 bases). V was cut by 2 bases and J by 0 bases, with 7 bases left in between. CDR1 and CDR2 (germline): KGHSH, LQKENI. This CDR3 spans 15 amino acids. The CDR3 region is CASSPEGPNTGELFF. CDR3 DNA: TGTGCCAGCTCACCAGAGGGTCCGAACACCGGGGAGCTGTTTTTT.

The CDR3 nucleotides are TGCGCCAGCAGTGAGTCTAAGTTGACTAGCGGGAGTGGGCTCAGGGAGACCCAGTACTTC. It encodes CASSESKLTSGSGLRETQYF. The chain employs TRBV10-1 and TRBJ2-5, with 12 bases that match TRBD2. The CDR3 is 20 amino acids. The germline CDR1 and CDR2 sequences are WNHNN and SYGVQD (reference sequence). Losses at the gene ends were 0 bases for V and 5 bases for J; bases not matched to a gene: 16.

This chain connects TRBV19 to TRBJ2-2; D is unresolved. V was shortened by 3 bases and J by 1 base, with 6 bases between the two germline ends. Germline V CDR1 and CDR2: LNHDA, SQIVND (reference sequence). The CDR3 extends over 14 amino acids. CDR3 sequence: CASSINKNTGELFF. For the CDR3, the DNA is TGTGCCAGTAGTATCAACAAGAACACCGGGGAGCTGTTTTTT.

The rearrangement joins TRBV7-2 to TRBJ2-5; D not resolved. V lost 11 bases to trimming and J lost 0 bases, with 10 bases between them. CDR1 is SGHTA, CDR2 FQGNSA, per germline. This CDR3 is built from 12 residues. The CDR3 DNA sequence: TGTGCCGACGCCGAGGACCAAGAGACCCAGTACTTC. Encoded protein: CADAEDQETQYF.

Only a few counts were recorded for this clone. The genes are TRBV28 and TRBJ2-7, with 7 bases that match TRBD1. CDR3 size: 13 residues. Trimming took 5 bases from V and 3 from J; bases not matched to a gene: 4. Germline CDR1 MDHEN, CDR2 SYDVKM. The CDR3 sequence: CASSPGQLYEQYF. DNA for the CDR3: TGTGCCAGCAGTCCGGGACAGCTCTACGAGCAGTACTTC.

The rearrangement joins TRBV5-1 to TRBJ1-4, with a weak D call TRBD1 (6 bases). There are 14 residues in the CDR3. Germline CDR1 SGHRS, CDR2 YFSETQ. V was clipped by 4 bases and J by 5 bases, with 12 bases between them. In DNA, the CDR3 is TGCGCCAGCAGCGAGGGGACAAGAAATGAAAAACTGTTTTTT. As protein: CASSEGTRNEKLFF.

This clone was detected only once. The rearrangement joins TRBV28 to TRBJ1-2; 7 nucleotides match TRBD1. This CDR3 comprises 13 residues. With 7 bases clipped from V and 4 bases from J, the junction kept 6 bases outside the gene matches. Germline lookup yields CDR1 MDHEN and CDR2 SYDVKM. The CDR3 DNA reads TGTGCCAGCAATTCAAGACAGGGCTATGGCTACACCTTC. Amino acid sequence: CASNSRQGYGYTF.

The rearrangement joins TRBV5-8 to TRBJ2-3; 10 bases are shared with TRBD2. The CDR3 runs 18 residues. CDR1 and CDR2 from the germline V gene are SGHTS and YDEGEE. The V gene end was trimmed by 5 bases and the J gene end by 2 bases; junction bases not matched to a gene: 14. CDR3 nucleotide sequence: TGTGCCAGCAGAGGGTTAGCGGGAGGCAATATATTCACAGATACGCAGTATTTT. Translating gives CASRGLAGGNIFTDTQYF.

This chain links TRBV27 with TRBJ2-7; weak D call: TRBD1 (6 bases). The CDR3 is 14 amino acids. In germline, CDR1 is MNHEY, CDR2 SMNVEV (reference sequence). With 5 bases removed from V and 2 bases from J, the gap between germline ends came to 13 bases. CDR3 residues: CASSLQGLPYEQYF. In DNA, the CDR3 is TGTGCCAGCAGTCTACAGGGCCTCCCCTACGAGCAGTACTTC.

The J gene is TRBJ1-1, the V gene TRBV30; possibly TRBD1 for D (5 bases). This CDR3 comprises 15 residues. V was pared by 4 bases and J by 0 bases, with 15 bases between. The V gene's germline CDR1 is GTSNPN and CDR2 SVGIG (reference sequence). CDR3 nucleotides: TGTGCCTGGACTATAGGGGCAGCACTGAACACTGAAGCTTTCTTT. Residues: CAWTIGAALNTEAFF.

The chain carries TRBV28 and TRBJ2-7; 11 nucleotides match TRBD1. The CDR3 covers 16 residues. Germline assignment: CDR1 MDHEN and CDR2 SYDVKM. J lost 1 base, V lost 3 bases, and 5 bases had no gene match. CDR3: CASSLTGQGASYEQYF. CDR3 sequence (DNA): TGTGCCAGCAGTTTGACTGGACAGGGGGCATCCTACGAGCAGTACTTC.

The chain couples TRBV10-3 to TRBJ2-7; TRBD1 might be the D (6 bases). This CDR3 is built from 14 residues. CDR1 and CDR2 from the germline V gene are ENHRY and SYGVKD. Trimming left V 7 bases short and J 1 base short, with 14 bases between. The CDR3 loop is CAITQGSTSYEQYF. CDR3 bases: TGTGCCATCACCCAGGGGTCCACTTCCTACGAGCAGTACTTC.

The chain joins TRBV7-6 to TRBJ2-2; 8 bases agree with TRBD1. With 1 base clipped from V and 5 bases from J, the junction kept 3 bases outside the gene matches. CDR1 is SGHVS, CDR2 FNYEAQ, per germline. The CDR3 extends over 15 amino acids. The CDR3 spells CASSLGQGATGELFF. In DNA, the CDR3 is TGTGCCAGCAGCTTAGGGCAGGGGGCGACCGGGGAGCTGTTTTTT.

The chain combines TRBV27 with TRBJ2-1; no reliable D call. The CDR3 is 16 amino acids. Trimming cost V 3 bases and J 7 bases, with 19 bases left between them. Germline values: CDR1 MNHEY, CDR2 SMNVEV (reference sequence). CDR3 nucleotide sequence: TGTGCCAGCAGTTTCGGTTCGGTCGAAAGAATTAATGAGCAGTTCTTC. Its translation is CASSFGSVERINEQFF.

This rearrangement joins TRBV2 to TRBJ2-6; 9 bases agree with TRBD2. Trimming cost V 4 bases and J 0 bases; bases outside gene matches: 1. Germline-derived CDR1 and CDR2 are SNHLY and FYNNEI. The CDR3 contains 16 residues. CDR3 loop: CASSVSGGSGANVLTF. In DNA, the CDR3 is TGTGCCAGCAGTGTTAGCGGGGGCTCTGGGGCCAACGTCCTGACTTTC.

The CDR3 bases are TGCGCCAGCAGCCCCCCCGCCATCCGGGGGGACACTGAAGCTTTCTTT. The encoded protein is CASSPPAIRGDTEAFF. V gene TRBV5-1 combines with J gene TRBJ1-1; a weak D match, TRBD1 (5 bases). There are 16 residues in the CDR3. Per germline, CDR1 SGHRS and CDR2 YFSETQ. Trimming left V 4 bases short and J 3 bases short, with 19 bases between.

This chain joins TRBV18 and TRBJ2-7; D is possibly TRBD1 (7 bases). Germline assignment: CDR1 KGHSH and CDR2 LQKENI. Trimming took 0 bases from V and 0 from J, leaving 33 bases between them. This CDR3 has 23 amino acids. CDR3 sequence reads: CASSPPYQGDSTTKNRSSYEQYF. The CDR3 coding sequence is TGTGCCAGCTCACCACCGTACCAGGGGGACTCCACCACAAAGAATAGGAGCTCCTACGAGCAGTACTTC.

The chain couples TRBV28 to TRBJ2-7; TRBD1 aligns across 8 bases. CDR3 length: 17 residues. The germline CDR1 and CDR2 sequences are MDHEN and SYDVKM. V was pared by 6 bases and J by 4 bases, with 17 bases of the junction left unmatched. The CDR3 here is CASRTTGGRSLGYEQYF. The CDR3 DNA sequence: TGTGCCAGCAGAACAACAGGGGGGAGATCCTTAGGGTACGAGCAGTACTTC.

This sequence joins TRBV2 and TRBJ2-5; 8 bases are a match to TRBD2. Germline CDR1 SNHLY, CDR2 FYNNEI. This CDR3 contains 15 residues. V lost 3 bases, J lost 5 bases, and 8 bases stayed unmatched. DNA for the CDR3: TGTGCCAGCAGTGACAGAGCGGGGGCTGGCGAGACCCAGTACTTC. Its protein product is CASSDRAGAGETQYF.

The rearrangement links TRBV5-1 to TRBJ2-2, with 7 bases matching TRBD1. V shed 1 base, J shed 5 bases, and the junction held 11 bases outside the gene matches. This CDR3 spans 17 amino acids. Germline-derived CDR1 and CDR2 are SGHRS and YFSETQ. DNA for the CDR3: TGCGCCAGCAGCTTGTCGGGGCAGGGGGTAGTTACCGGGGAGCTGTTTTTT. It translates to CASSLSGQGVVTGELFF.

This clone was observed a single time. J is TRBJ2-1 and V is TRBV11-1, with 13 bases aligning to TRBD2. Germline V lookup: CDR1 SGHAT, CDR2 FQDESV (reference sequence). This CDR3 region has 15 residues. V was pared by 5 bases and J by 8 bases, with 6 bases of the junction left unmatched. The CDR3 is CASSRGTSGVYEQFF. The CDR3 DNA reads as TGTGCCAGCAGCCGAGGGACTAGCGGGGTCTATGAGCAGTTCTTC. The full variable domain, rest sourced from reference TRBV11-1 and TRBJ2-1, is EAEVAQSPRYKITEKSQAVAFWCDPISGHATLYWYRQILGQGPELLVQFQDESVVDDSQLPKDRFSAERLKGVDSTLKIQPAELGDSAMYLCASSRGTSGVYEQFFGPGTRLTVL.